This TCR beta chain was found in a study of T cells after yellow fever vaccination. The germline V gene has CDR1 DFQATT and CDR2 SNEGSKA (reference sequence). J was trimmed by 7 bases and V by 6 bases; bases with no gene match: 7. CDR3 length: 13 residues. One entry per CDR3 protein, called by TCRdb with MiXCR from the 5' RACE reads. The sample holds 150,000 or so distinct CDR3 sequences, approximately 9.9% seen once. The receptor was derived from a man aged 18 to 30 who received the YFV17D yellow fever vaccine. Source: CD8+ T cells sorted from PBMCs, taken 45 days after the yellow fever booster vaccination. The V call is TRBV20-1, the J call TRBJ1-1; 11 bases agree with TRBD1. The CDR3 protein is CSAGGQGAYEAFF. The DNA of the CDR3 is TGCAGTGCCGGTGGACAGGGGGCTTATGAAGCTTTCTTT.